The sequence of this TCR beta chain was determined in a study of somatic mutations in cytotoxic T cells in rheumatoid arthritis. Trimming removed 6 bases from V and 4 bases from J, with 12 bases in between. This CDR3 comprises 13 residues. Germline assignment: CDR1 LNHDA and CDR2 SQIVND (reference sequence). Clones were read by immunoSEQ multiplex PCR, and TCRdb kept only the in-frame ones, dropping some. This table has about 23,000 clones, about four fifths appearing once. Study-wide findings and caveats: Patients with rheumatoid arthritis, but not healthy controls, had CD8+ clonality that increased with age.

Points on this clone: Its antigen is unknown.

Material for sequencing was CD8+ T cells sorted from blood. This TCR came from an adult with rheumatoid arthritis. V and J are TRBV19 and TRBJ1-1, with D possibly matching TRBD1 (6 bases). DNA for the CDR3: TGTGCCAGTAGGACGGGGGGCCGCACTGAAGCTTTCTTT. As protein: CASRTGGRTEAFF.